These T cell receptor beta chains were read from a single sample in a study of early T cells in non-severe SARS-CoV-2 infection. TCRdb used MiXCR to reprocess the 5' RACE reads, holding one entry per CDR3 protein. The profile shows approximately 35,000 distinct CDR3 sequences, 4.5% to 6% of them singletons. The sample was whole blood. The receptors stem from an adult who was a healthcare worker with PCR-confirmed SARS-CoV-2 infection or an uninfected control (not recorded which). Each CDR3 is given with its conserved first and last residue. Fields, in order: clone size, J gene, D gene, CDR3 length, V gene, CDR3 DNA, CDR3 protein. The D gene is left open where the match is weak. Part of the rows lack a size; the others show once, few, many or a class for expanded clones.

>many|TRBJ2-6|NA|15|TRBV7-3
TGTGCCAGCAGCTTAATAGACACTGGGGCCAACGTCCTGACTTTC
CASSLIDTGANVLTF
>many|TRBJ1-2|NA|16|TRBV4-1
TGCGCCAGCAGCCAAGAGGGGGGGCAGCGGCCCTATGGCTACACCTTC
CASSQEGGQRPYGYTF
>many|TRBJ2-3|NA|12|TRBV20-1
TGCAGTGCCACCTCGTCAGCAGATACGCAGTATTTT
CSATSSADTQYF
>few|TRBJ2-2|NA|14|TRBV18
TGTGCCAGCTCATCGAACAAGGGCACCGGGGAGCTGTTTTTT
CASSSNKGTGELFF
>many|TRBJ1-1|NA|13|TRBV20-1
TGCAGTGCCCCGAGGATCCGGGGCACTGAAGCTTTCTTT
CSAPRIRGTEAFF
>many|TRBJ2-1|TRBD2|16|TRBV6-5
TGTGCCAGCATAGCCTTGAGCGGGAGGGCAGGGTATGAGCAGTTCTTC
CASIALSGRAGYEQFF
>many|TRBJ2-1|NA|14|TRBV4-3
TGCGCCCAGTGGGGGCGATTTGAGTACAATGAGCAGTTCTTC
CAQWGRFEYNEQFF
>many|TRBJ2-1|TRBD1|16|TRBV6-5
TGTGCCAGCAGTCGGACAGGGTCATCGTCCTACAATGAGCAGTTCTTC
CASSRTGSSSYNEQFF
>many|TRBJ1-2|NA|13|TRBV12-3/TRBV12-4
TGTGCCAGCAGTTTAGGCCTGCGGGTCCGTGCACTCTTC
CASSLGLRVRALF
>many|TRBJ2-5|NA|13|TRBV21-1
TGTGCCAGCAGAAATCGAGTTCGGGAGACCCAGTACTTC
CASRNRVRETQYF
>medium-sized|TRBJ2-2|TRBD2|19|TRBV15
TGTGCCACCAGCAGAGGAGCTAGCGGGGGGCTTAGTCCCACCGGGGAGCTGTTTTTT
CATSRGASGGLSPTGELFF
>NA|TRBJ2-1|NA|15|TRBV5-4
TGTGCCAGCAGCACGGACGGTAGCTCCTACAATGAGCAGTTCTTC
CASSTDGSSYNEQFF
>many|TRBJ2-3|NA|16|TRBV4-2
TGTGCCAGCAGCCAAGATCTCGACTTCGGCACAGATACGCAGTATTTT
CASSQDLDFGTDTQYF
>many|TRBJ1-1|NA|13|TRBV24-1
TGTGCCACCAGTGATCCGCCGAGGACCGAGACTTTCTTT
CATSDPPRTETFF
>many|TRBJ2-6|NA|12|TRBV6-5
TGTGCCACCAGCGCTGGGGCCAACGTCCTGACTTTC
CATSAGANVLTF
>many|TRBJ1-2|NA|16|TRBV9
TGTGCCAGCAGCGTAGAAGCCCTACTAGGGAAAGATGGCTACACCTTC
CASSVEALLGKDGYTF
>NA|TRBJ1-5|NA|14|TRBV27
TGTGCCAGCAGCCCCGGGACGCTGAATCAGCCCCAGCATTTT
CASSPGTLNQPQHF
>many|TRBJ1-1|NA|12|TRBV30
TGTGCCTCTCGGCAGGGGAACACTGAAGCTTTCTTT
CASRQGNTEAFF
>few|TRBJ1-2|NA|14|TRBV4-1
TGCGCCAGCAGCCAAGGGCCGGAAGCGTATGGCTACACCTTC
CASSQGPEAYGYTF
>many|TRBJ1-3|NA|12|TRBV19
TGTGCCAGTAGGGGGTCAGAAAACACCATATATTTT
CASRGSENTIYF
>NA|TRBJ1-1|NA|11|TRBV3-1
TGTGCCAGCAGCCAGAACACTGAAGCTTTCTTT
CASSQNTEAFF
>many|TRBJ2-1|NA|14|TRBV20-1
TGCAGTGCTTCACAGGGAGGGGGCTACAATGAGCAGTTCTTC
CSASQGGGYNEQFF
>few|TRBJ2-1|NA|12|TRBV4-1
TGCGCCAGCCAGGACTCCTACAATGAGCAGTTCTTC
CASQDSYNEQFF
>many|TRBJ2-3|TRBD2|18|TRBV5-1
TGCGCCAGCAGCTTGGGGGGACTAGCGGGAGGGCGCAAAGATACGCAGTATTTT
CASSLGGLAGGRKDTQYF
>many|TRBJ1-5|TRBD1|13|TRBV19
TGTGCCAGCGGGACAGGGGGATCTCAGCCCCAGCATTTT
CASGTGGSQPQHF
>many|TRBJ2-1|NA|16|TRBV20-1
TGCAGTGCATCCCCTCCACGGGGGTTCTCCTACAATGAGCAGTTCTTC
CSASPPRGFSYNEQFF
>many|TRBJ2-7|TRBD2|13|TRBV20-1
TGCAGTGCCTCAGCGGGAGGGCCCTACGAGCAGTACTTC
CSASAGGPYEQYF
>NA|TRBJ2-1|TRBD2|16|TRBV12-3/TRBV12-4
TGTGCCAGCAGTTCACCCGGGACTAGCGGGAACAATGAGCAGTTCTTC
CASSSPGTSGNNEQFF
>many|TRBJ1-2|NA|18|TRBV11-2
TGTGCCAGCAGCTTAATCCCGGACAGTCCTAACCCCGACTATGGCTACACCTTC
CASSLIPDSPNPDYGYTF
>many|TRBJ2-5|TRBD2|17|TRBV25-1
TGTGCCAGCAGTACGGCTAGCGGGAGTCTGGTAGGAGAGACCCAGTACTTC
CASSTASGSLVGETQYF
>few|TRBJ1-1|TRBD1|16|TRBV19
TGTGCCAGTAGTATAGATAGGGACAGGGGGCACACTGAAGCTTTCTTT
CASSIDRDRGHTEAFF
>many|TRBJ2-7|NA|17|TRBV7-9
TGTGCCAGCAGCTACAACAATCCCGGGGGCGCCTCCTACGAGCAGTACTTC
CASSYNNPGGASYEQYF
>NA|TRBJ1-5|NA|14|TRBV4-1
TGCGCCAGCAGCCTGAACGTTGGGGGTCAGCCCCAGCATTTT
CASSLNVGGQPQHF
>many|TRBJ1-4|NA|14|TRBV27
TGTGCCAGCAGTTTAACCAGAGGGAATGAAAAACTGTTTTTT
CASSLTRGNEKLFF
>many|TRBJ2-7|NA|13|TRBV6-1
TGTGCCAGCGGGGTCGCTCGCTCCTACGAGCAGTACTTC
CASGVARSYEQYF
>few|TRBJ2-4|NA|18|TRBV11-2
TGTGCCAGCAGCTCAGACACAGGGAAGGATTTGGGCAAAAACATTCAGTACTTC
CASSSDTGKDLGKNIQYF
>many|TRBJ2-1|TRBD2|15|TRBV20-1
TGCAGTGCCTCATATCCTAGCGGGTTCTACAATGAGCAGTTCTTC
CSASYPSGFYNEQFF
>many|TRBJ1-5|NA|15|TRBV27
TGTGCCAGCAGCTCAGTCGACCGAGACAATCAGCCCCAGCATTTT
CASSSVDRDNQPQHF
>few|TRBJ2-1|NA|15|TRBV12-3/TRBV12-4
TGTGCCAGCAGTTTCGACGGGAGATCCTACAATGAGCAGTTCTTC
CASSFDGRSYNEQFF
>many|TRBJ2-7|TRBD2|15|TRBV28
TGTGCCAGCAGGCCTAGACTAGCGGGAGTCCCCGAGCAGTACTTC
CASRPRLAGVPEQYF
>few|TRBJ1-1|NA|16|TRBV7-6
TGTGCCAGCAGCCCGGGGGTGGGGGCCCAGAACACTGAAGCTTTCTTT
CASSPGVGAQNTEAFF
>many|TRBJ2-1|NA|13|TRBV18
TGTGCCAGCTCCCCCCAATGGAACAATGAGCAGTTCTTC
CASSPQWNNEQFF
>many|TRBJ2-3|TRBD1|15|TRBV12-5
TGTGCTAGTGGTCGAACGAGACAGGGGACAGATACGCAGTATTTT
CASGRTRQGTDTQYF
>NA|TRBJ1-3|TRBD1|15|TRBV30
TGTGCCGGGACGAAGGGACAGGGGCCCGGAAACACCATATATTTT
CAGTKGQGPGNTIYF
>many|TRBJ2-7|NA|15|TRBV18
TGTGCCAGCTCACCTGAAGCCGGCGAATCCTACGAGCAGTACTTC
CASSPEAGESYEQYF
>medium-sized|TRBJ2-3|NA|16|TRBV19
TGTGCCAGTAGGACTAGGACACAATTTGGCACAGATACGCAGTATTTT
CASRTRTQFGTDTQYF
>medium-sized|TRBJ1-1|TRBD1|14|TRBV20-1
TGCAGTGCTCGGGCAACAGGGGGCCCCACTGAAGCTTTCTTT
CSARATGGPTEAFF
>many|TRBJ1-5|NA|16|TRBV28
TGTGCCAGCAGTTTATTAGCAGGCCAGGGCAATCAGCCCCAGCATTTT
CASSLLAGQGNQPQHF
>many|TRBJ2-1|TRBD2|20|TRBV11-2
TGTGCCAGCAGCCCCAAAGGACTAGCGGGCGACCGGAGCTCCTACAATGAGCAGTTCTTC
CASSPKGLAGDRSSYNEQFF
>few|TRBJ1-5|NA|15|TRBV7-2
TGTGCCAGCAGCTCTGTGGGGGGGCACAATCAGCCCCAGCATTTT
CASSSVGGHNQPQHF
>many|TRBJ2-5|TRBD1|14|TRBV18
TGTGCCAGCTCACGGGGACAGGGAGGCGAGACCCAGTACTTC
CASSRGQGGETQYF
>many|TRBJ1-5|NA|17|TRBV4-3
TGCGCCAGCAGCCAAGATCGATATATACGCAGCAATCAGCCCCAGCATTTT
CASSQDRYIRSNQPQHF
>many|TRBJ2-3|TRBD2|15|TRBV28
TGTGCCAGCACCAGGCGGGGGGAAGTCACAGATACGCAGTATTTT
CASTRRGEVTDTQYF